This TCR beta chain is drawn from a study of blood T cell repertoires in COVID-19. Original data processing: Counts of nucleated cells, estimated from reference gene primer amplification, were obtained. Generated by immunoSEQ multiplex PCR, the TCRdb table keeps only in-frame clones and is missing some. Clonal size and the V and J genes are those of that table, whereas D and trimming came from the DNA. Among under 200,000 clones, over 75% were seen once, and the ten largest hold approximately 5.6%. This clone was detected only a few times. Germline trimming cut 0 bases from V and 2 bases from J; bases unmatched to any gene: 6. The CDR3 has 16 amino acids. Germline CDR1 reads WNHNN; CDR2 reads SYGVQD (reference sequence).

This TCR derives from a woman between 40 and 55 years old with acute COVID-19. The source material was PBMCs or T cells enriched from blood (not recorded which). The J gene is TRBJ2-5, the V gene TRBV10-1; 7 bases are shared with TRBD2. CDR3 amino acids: CASSESKSSGQETQYF. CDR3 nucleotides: TGCGCCAGCAGTGAGTCGAAGTCTAGCGGACAAGAGACCCAGTACTTC.